This TCR beta chain was profiled in a study of read filtering for tumor transcriptome and immune sequencing. For the study at large: Among patients, 17 to 20 were male and 14 female, aged roughly 45 to 85 (mean around 68). IR-seq gave about 4 to 10.27 million TCR reads per sample; RNA-seq gave about 80 to 1273. Study results and caveats: Dropping single-read clonotypes raised IR-seq and RNA-seq shared-clonotype correlation.

This library used roughly 0.4 ug RNA and molecular barcoded adaptors spanning alpha/delta and beta/gamma chains. TCRdb recomputed calls from the reads with MiXCR, one row per CDR3 protein. The data contain some 130,000 distinct CDR3 sequences, approximately 12% of them singletons. The CDR3 length is 16 residues. V dropped 4 bases and J dropped 4; count of bases not matched to a gene: 8. CDR1 and CDR2 from the germline V gene are MNHEY and SVGAGI. This clonotype occurred a few times. Its antigen remains unknown. This clonotype was sampled from a donor aged 40 or older with multiple myeloma. V gene TRBV6-5 combines with J gene TRBJ2-2; TRBD2 agrees at 8 bases. The specimen was a population of CD138-negative cells sorted from bone marrow. CDR3 residues: CASSSLSGGSTGELFF. The CDR3 bases are TGTGCCAGCAGTTCCCTGAGCGGGGGTTCCACCGGGGAGCTGTTTTTT.